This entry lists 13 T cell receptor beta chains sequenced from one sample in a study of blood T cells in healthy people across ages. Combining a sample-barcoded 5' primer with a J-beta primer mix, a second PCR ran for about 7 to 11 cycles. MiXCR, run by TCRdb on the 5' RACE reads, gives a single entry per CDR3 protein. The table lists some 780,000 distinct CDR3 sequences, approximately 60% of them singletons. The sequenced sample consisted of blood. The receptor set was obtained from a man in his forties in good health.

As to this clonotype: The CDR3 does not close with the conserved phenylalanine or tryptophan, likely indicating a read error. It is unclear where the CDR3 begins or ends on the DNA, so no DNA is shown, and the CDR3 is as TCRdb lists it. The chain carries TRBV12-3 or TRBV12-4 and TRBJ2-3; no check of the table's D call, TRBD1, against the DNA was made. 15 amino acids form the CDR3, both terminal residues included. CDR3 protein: CASSSPGQGANTRYS.

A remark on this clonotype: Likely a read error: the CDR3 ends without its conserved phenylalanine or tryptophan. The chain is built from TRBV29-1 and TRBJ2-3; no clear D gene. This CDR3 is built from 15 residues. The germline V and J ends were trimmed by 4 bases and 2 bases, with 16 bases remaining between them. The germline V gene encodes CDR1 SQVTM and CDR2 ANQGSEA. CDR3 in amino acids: CSVVNPTALTDTQYL. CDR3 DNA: TGCAGCGTTGTTAACCCCACAGCCCTCACAGATACGCAGTATTTA.

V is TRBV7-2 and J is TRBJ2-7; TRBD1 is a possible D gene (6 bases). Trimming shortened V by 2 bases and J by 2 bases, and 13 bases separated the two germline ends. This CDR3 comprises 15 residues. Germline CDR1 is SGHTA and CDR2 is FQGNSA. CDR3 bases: TGTGCCAGCAGCTTATCCGGACAGACGCCCTACGAGCAGTACTTC. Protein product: CASSLSGQTPYEQYF.

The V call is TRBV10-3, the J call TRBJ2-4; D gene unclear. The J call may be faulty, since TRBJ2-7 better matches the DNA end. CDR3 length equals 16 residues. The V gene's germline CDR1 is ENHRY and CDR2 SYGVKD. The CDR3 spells CAISELGRRRTYEQYF. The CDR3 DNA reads TGTGCCATCAGTGAACTCGGCCGCCGCCGAACCTACGAGCAGTACTTC.

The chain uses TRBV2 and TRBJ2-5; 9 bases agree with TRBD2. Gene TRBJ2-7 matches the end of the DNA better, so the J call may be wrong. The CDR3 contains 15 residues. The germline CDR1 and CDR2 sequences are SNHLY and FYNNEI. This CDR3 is CASSEGAGGLYEQYF. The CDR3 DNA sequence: TGTGCCAGCAGTGAAGGAGCGGGAGGCCTCTACGAGCAGTACTTC.

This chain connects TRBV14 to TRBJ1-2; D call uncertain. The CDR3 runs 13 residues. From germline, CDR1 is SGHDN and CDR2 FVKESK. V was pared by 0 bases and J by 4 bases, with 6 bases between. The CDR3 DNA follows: TGTGCCAGCAGCCAAGAATTAAGCTATGGCTACACCTTC. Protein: CASSQELSYGYTF.

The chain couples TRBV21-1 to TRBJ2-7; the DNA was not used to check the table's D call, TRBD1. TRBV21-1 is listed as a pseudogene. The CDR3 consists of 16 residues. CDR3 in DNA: TGTGCCAGCAGCAAAGCCCCGGGGGACAGCCTCTACGAGCAGTACTTC. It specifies CASSKAPGDSLYEQYF.

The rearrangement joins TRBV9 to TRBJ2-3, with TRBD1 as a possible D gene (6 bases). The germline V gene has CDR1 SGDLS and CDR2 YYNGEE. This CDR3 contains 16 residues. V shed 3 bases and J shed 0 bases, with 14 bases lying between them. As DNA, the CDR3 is TGTGCCAGCAGCGCCTCCGGGACACCTAGCACAGATACGCAGTATTTT. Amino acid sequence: CASSASGTPSTDTQYF.

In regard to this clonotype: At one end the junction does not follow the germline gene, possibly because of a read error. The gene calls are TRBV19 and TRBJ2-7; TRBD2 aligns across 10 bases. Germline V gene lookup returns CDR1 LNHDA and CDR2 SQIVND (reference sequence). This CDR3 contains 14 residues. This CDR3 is CAISRAGGAYEQYF. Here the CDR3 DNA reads TGTGCCATTAGTCGAGCGGGAGGGGCCTACGAGCAGTACTTC. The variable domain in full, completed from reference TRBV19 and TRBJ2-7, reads DGGITQSPKYLFRKEGQNVTLSCEQNLNHDAMYWYRQDPGQGLRLIYYSQIVNDFQKGDIAEGYSVSREKKESFPLTVTSAQKNPTAFYLCAISRAGGAYEQYFGPGTRLTVT.

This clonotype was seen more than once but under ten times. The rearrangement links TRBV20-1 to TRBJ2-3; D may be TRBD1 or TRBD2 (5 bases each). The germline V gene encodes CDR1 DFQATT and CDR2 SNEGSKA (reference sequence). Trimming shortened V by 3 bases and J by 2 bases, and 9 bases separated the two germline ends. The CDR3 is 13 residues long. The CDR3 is CSARGTATDTQYF. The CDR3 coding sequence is TGCAGTGCTAGGGGGACGGCCACAGATACGCAGTATTTT.

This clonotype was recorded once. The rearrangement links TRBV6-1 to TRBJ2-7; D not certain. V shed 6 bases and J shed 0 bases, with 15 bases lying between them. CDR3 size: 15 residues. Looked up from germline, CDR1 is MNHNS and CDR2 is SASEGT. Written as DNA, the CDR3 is TGTGCCAGCAGATATGACCCCCGAAGCTCCTACGAGCAGTACTTC. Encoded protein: CASRYDPRSSYEQYF.

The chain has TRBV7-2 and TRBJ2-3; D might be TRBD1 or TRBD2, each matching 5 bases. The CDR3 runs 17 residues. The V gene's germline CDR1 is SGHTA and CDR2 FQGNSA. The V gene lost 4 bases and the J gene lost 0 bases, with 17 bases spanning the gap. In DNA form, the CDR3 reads TGTGCCAGCAGCTCTTGGGGGTCTCGTACTAGCACAGATACGCAGTATTTT. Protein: CASSSWGSRTSTDTQYF. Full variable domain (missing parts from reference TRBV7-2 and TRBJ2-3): GAGVSQSPSNKVTEKGKDVELRCDPISGHTALYWYRQSLGQGLEFLIYFQGNSAPDKSGLPSDRFSAERTGGSVSTLTIQRTQQEDSAVYLCASSSWGSRTSTDTQYFGPGTRLTVL.

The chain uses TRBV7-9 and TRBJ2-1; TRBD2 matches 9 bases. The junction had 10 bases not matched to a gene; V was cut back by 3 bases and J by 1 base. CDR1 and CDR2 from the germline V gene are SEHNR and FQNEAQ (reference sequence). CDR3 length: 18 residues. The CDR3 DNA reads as TGTGCCAGCAGCTTTTTTGCGGGGGGGCCGGAATCCTACAATGAGCAGTTCTTC. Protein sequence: CASSFFAGGPESYNEQFF.